Presented here are 26 T cell receptor beta chains from one specimen sequenced in a study of OX40 agonist ivuxolimab in advanced cancers. Method: immunoSEQ multiplex PCR; TCRdb's copy keeps in-frame clones and lacks some. In the table there are roughly 43,000 clones, 70% to 85% of which are singletons. This sample comprised CD4+ or CD8+ T cells sorted from blood, obtained in a trial of the OX40 agonist ivuxolimab. All receptors derive from an adult with an advanced solid tumor such as melanoma, head and neck, liver or kidney cancer.

V and J are TRBV6-5 and TRBJ2-7; D is possibly TRBD1 (6 bases). V lost 6 bases to trimming and J lost 3 bases, with 12 bases between them. Germline loops: CDR1 MNHEY, CDR2 SVGAGI. CDR3 length equals 13 residues. In DNA, the CDR3 is TGTGCCAGCAGGAAAGGACAGTTCTACGAGCAGTACTTC. This encodes CASRKGQFYEQYF.

The CDR3 region has the DNA TGTGCCAGCAGCACACAAATGGGCAATCAGCCCCAGCATTTT. It specifies CASSTQMGNQPQHF. V usage is TRBV7-2 and J usage is TRBJ1-5; D call uncertain. The V gene lost 5 bases and the J gene lost 2 bases, with 10 bases spanning the gap. From germline, CDR1 is SGHTA and CDR2 FQGNSA. This CDR3 region has 14 residues.

The chain is built from TRBV6-1 and TRBJ2-3; D uncertain. Trimming took 0 bases from V and 5 from J, leaving 12 bases between them. Germline loops: CDR1 MNHNS, CDR2 SASEGT. The CDR3 has 15 residues. The CDR3 bases are TGTGCCAGCAGTGAAGCAGGCACCTCAGGAGATACGCAGTATTTT. Encoded protein: CASSEAGTSGDTQYF.

This chain links TRBV5-1 with TRBJ2-5; no firm D call. Per the germline V gene, CDR1 is SGHRS and CDR2 is YFSETQ. The CDR3 runs to 12 residues. V was shortened by 3 bases and J by 3 bases, with 6 bases between the two germline ends. DNA of the CDR3: TGCGCCAGCAGCTATATGGAAGAGACCCAGTACTTC. Encoded protein: CASSYMEETQYF.

This clone was seen only a few times. This rearrangement joins TRBV2 to TRBJ1-2, with 11 bases fitting TRBD1. CDR3 length: 15 amino acids. The germline CDR1 and CDR2 sequences are SNHLY and FYNNEI. Losses at the gene ends were 7 bases for V and 4 bases for J; bases not matched to a gene: 8. CDR3 sequence: CASIPDRGRGYGYTF. CDR3 DNA: TGTGCCAGCATCCCGGACAGGGGGCGTGGCTATGGCTACACCTTC.

The chain couples TRBV5-6 to TRBJ2-4, with D possibly matching TRBD2 (5 bases). Germline lookup yields CDR1 SGHDT and CDR2 YYEEEE. The CDR3 sequence is 15 residues long. Trimming cost V 2 bases and J 1 base, with 10 bases left between them. The DNA for the CDR3 is TGTGCCAGCAGCTTCCCCTCGGGGGCCAAAAACATTCAGTACTTC. Translating gives CASSFPSGAKNIQYF.

The chain joins TRBV19 to TRBJ2-2; maybe TRBD1 (7 bases). Germline V gives CDR1 LNHDA, CDR2 SQIVND (reference sequence). The CDR3 contains 11 residues. The V gene lost 9 bases and the J gene lost 6 bases, with 8 bases spanning the gap. The CDR3, as DNA: TGTGCCAGCAGGGGGGCCGGGGAGCTGTTTTTT. This gives the protein CASRGAGELFF.

This clone was seen a handful of times. This chain joins TRBV6-1 and TRBJ2-5, with 16 bases that match TRBD2. The CDR3 is 17 residues long. Per germline, CDR1 MNHNS and CDR2 SASEGT. Germline trimming cut 2 bases from V and 3 bases from J; bases unmatched to any gene: 3. This chain's CDR3 is CASSETGLAGGKETQYF. CDR3 coding DNA: TGTGCCAGCAGTGAAACGGGACTAGCGGGGGGGAAAGAGACCCAGTACTTC.

The rearrangement links TRBV5-1 to TRBJ2-7, with 11 bases aligning to TRBD1. The V and J ends lost 4 bases and 2 bases, in that order; junction bases with no gene match: 2. The CDR3 runs to 14 residues. The germline V gene encodes CDR1 SGHRS and CDR2 YFSETQ. CDR3 residues: CASSLGQGAYEQYF. CDR3 DNA sequence: TGCGCCAGCAGCCTGGGACAGGGGGCCTACGAGCAGTACTTC.

As DNA, the CDR3 is TGCGCCAGCACGCCTAGGACAGACGGGTACAATGAGCAGTTCTTC. It yields the protein CASTPRTDGYNEQFF. The chain has TRBV4-1 and TRBJ2-1; D perhaps matches TRBD1 (6 bases). This CDR3 has 15 residues. Germline V gene lookup returns CDR1 MGHRA and CDR2 YSYEKL. V was cut by 7 bases and J by 4 bases, with 17 bases left in between.

About this clone: At one end the junction does not follow the germline gene, possibly because of a read error. The CDR3 sequence is CASSSLKLTDTQYF. In nucleotides, the CDR3 is TGTGCTAGCAGCTCTCTAAAGCTCACAGATACGCAGTATTTT. J is TRBJ2-3 and V is TRBV7-7; unclear D gene. CDR1 is SSHAT and CDR2 is FNYEAQ in the germline V gene (reference sequence). The CDR3 runs to 14 residues.

The V and J genes are TRBV6-6 and TRBJ1-2, with unresolved D. CDR3 length equals 12 residues. CDR1 is MNHNY, CDR2 SVGAGI, per germline (reference sequence). Trimming pared 2 bases from V and 8 bases from J, leaving 9 bases between. CDR3 region: CASSYEGRGYTF. Written as DNA, the CDR3 is TGTGCCAGCAGTTACGAGGGTAGGGGCTACACCTTC.

V is TRBV7-2 and J is TRBJ1-1, with D possibly being TRBD1 (5 bases). Trimming removed 5 bases at V and 0 bases at J, with 10 bases between. The CDR3 extends over 14 amino acids. CDR1 SGHTA and CDR2 FQGNSA come from the germline V gene. The CDR3 spells CASSPWGVNTEAFF. DNA for the CDR3: TGTGCCAGCAGCCCCTGGGGGGTGAACACTGAAGCTTTCTTT.

CDR3 coding DNA: TGTGCCAGCAGCCCCGCGGGACAGAGCAATCAGCCCCAGCATTTT. It codes for CASSPAGQSNQPQHF. V gene TRBV28 combines with J gene TRBJ1-5; 7 bases fit TRBD1. CDR1 is MDHEN and CDR2 is SYDVKM in the germline V gene. CDR3 length: 15 residues. V gave up 6 bases and J gave up 1 base; unmatched junction bases: 6.

This chain links TRBV19 with TRBJ2-1, with 9 bases matching TRBD2. Looked up from germline, CDR1 is LNHDA and CDR2 is SQIVND (reference sequence). The CDR3 spans 15 residues. Trimming cost V 3 bases and J 3 bases; bases outside gene matches: 3. The CDR3, as DNA: TGTGCCAGTAGTATTCTAGCGGGGAACTACAATGAGCAGTTCTTC. As protein: CASSILAGNYNEQFF.

This chain uses TRBV20-1 with TRBJ1-1, with 8 bases lining up with TRBD1. The V gene end was trimmed by 2 bases and the J gene end by 11 bases; junction bases not matched to a gene: 4. Germline V gene lookup returns CDR1 DFQATT and CDR2 SNEGSKA (reference sequence). The CDR3 has 11 residues. The CDR3 DNA sequence: TGCAGTGCTAGAACCCAGGGGGCTGCTTTCTTT. Amino acid sequence: CSARTQGAAFF.

The chain carries TRBV4-2 and TRBJ1-4, with 7 bases fitting TRBD1. CDR1 and CDR2 from the germline V gene are LGHNA and YNFKEQ. The junction had 9 bases not matched to a gene; V was cut back by 4 bases and J by 4 bases. The CDR3 totals 16 residues. CDR3: CASSPTWGTVNEKLFF. DNA for the CDR3: TGTGCCAGCAGCCCAACCTGGGGGACAGTTAATGAAAAACTGTTTTTT.

The genes are TRBV18 and TRBJ1-3; D might be TRBD1 (6 bases). The germline V and J ends were trimmed by 3 bases and 7 bases, with 13 bases remaining between them. The germline V gene encodes CDR1 KGHSH and CDR2 LQKENI. CDR3 length equals 14 residues. CDR3 region: CASSPSTGLNTIYF. The CDR3 DNA is TGTGCCAGCTCACCTTCAACAGGGTTGAACACCATATATTTT.

Only a few counts were recorded for this clone. The chain has TRBV7-2 and TRBJ1-1; D not certain. CDR3 length: 13 amino acids. Trimming took off 2 bases at V and 9 bases at J, with 13 bases between the two ends. Germline values: CDR1 SGHTA, CDR2 FQGNSA. The CDR3 loop is CASSLNMAAKAFF. The DNA for the CDR3 is TGTGCCAGCAGCTTAAACATGGCAGCCAAAGCTTTCTTT.

The gene calls are TRBV7-9 and TRBJ1-3; D is undetermined. The V end was cut by 5 bases, the J end by 2 bases, with 1 base between. The CDR3 has 11 amino acids. From germline, CDR1 is SEHNR and CDR2 FQNEAQ (reference sequence). The CDR3 bases are TGTGCCAGCAGCCCTGGAAACACCATATATTTT. Translated, it gives CASSPGNTIYF. The full variable domain, rest sourced from reference TRBV7-9 and TRBJ1-3, is DTGVSQNPRHKITKRGQNVTFRCDPISEHNRLYWYRQTLGQGPEFLTYFQNEAQLEKSRLLSDRFSAERPKGSFSTLEIQRTEQGDSAMYLCASSPGNTIYFGEGSWLTVV.

This clone was recorded once. The chain couples TRBV5-1 to TRBJ2-2; 9 bases are a match to TRBD1. CDR1 and CDR2 (germline): SGHRS, YFSETQ. The ends lost 4 bases at V and 4 bases at J; junction bases unmatched: 8. There are 16 residues in the CDR3. Written as DNA, the CDR3 is TGCGCCAGCAGCCAACAGGGGGCTCGTGGCACCGGGGAGCTGTTTTTT. Translated, it gives CASSQQGARGTGELFF.

This clone occurred a few times. The V call is TRBV11-2, the J call TRBJ2-7; maybe TRBD1 (6 bases). The CDR3 covers 14 residues. The germline V gene encodes CDR1 SGHAT and CDR2 FQNNGV. Deletions cut 0 bases from V and 9 bases from J, with 15 bases between. CDR3 loop: CASSLESGARGQYF. The DNA of the CDR3 is TGTGCCAGCAGCTTAGAATCTGGTGCCAGGGGGCAGTACTTC.

This clone came up a few times. The V gene is TRBV2, the J gene TRBJ1-1; D remains unclear. Germline assignment: CDR1 SNHLY and CDR2 FYNNEI. CDR3 size: 11 residues. Between the trimmed V and J ends, which lost 7 bases and 8 bases, there was a span of 11 bases. The CDR3 DNA reads as TGTGCCAGCATCTCTCTGGGGGAAGCTTTCTTT. Protein: CASISLGEAFF.

The gene calls are TRBV5-8 and TRBJ1-5; 10 bases line up with TRBD1. This CDR3 region has 16 residues. CDR1 SGHTS and CDR2 YDEGEE come from the germline V gene. V shed 4 bases, J shed 3 bases, and the junction held 7 bases outside the gene matches. The CDR3 loop is CASSPGTGASNQPQHF. DNA of the CDR3: TGTGCCAGCAGCCCCGGGACAGGGGCTTCCAATCAGCCCCAGCATTTT.

This chain uses TRBV7-9 with TRBJ1-2; D may be TRBD1 (5 bases). The germline gives CDR1 SEHNR, CDR2 FQNEAQ (reference sequence). This CDR3 has 19 amino acids. Trimming removed 0 bases from V and 0 bases from J, with 20 bases in between. CDR3 coding DNA: TGTGCCAGCAGCTTAGCCCTACCGGGACGGAGATTAGCTAACTATGGCTACACCTTC. Protein sequence: CASSLALPGRRLANYGYTF. The whole variable domain, filled in from reference TRBV7-9 and TRBJ1-2, reads DTGVSQNPRHKITKRGQNVTFRCDPISEHNRLYWYRQTLGQGPEFLTYFQNEAQLEKSRLLSDRFSAERPKGSFSTLEIQRTEQGDSAMYLCASSLALPGRRLANYGYTFGSGTRLTVV.

This clone was detected a few times. This chain joins TRBV7-6 and TRBJ2-3, with 9 positions matching TRBD2. With 1 base clipped from V and 2 bases from J, the junction kept 4 bases outside the gene matches. CDR1 and CDR2 from the germline V gene are SGHVS and FNYEAQ. There are 16 residues in the CDR3. The CDR3 DNA sequence: TGTGCCAGCAGCTTAGTTAGCGGGGGAACCACAGATACGCAGTATTTT. Its protein is CASSLVSGGTTDTQYF.